A single TCR beta chain is shown here with its context. No antigen is known for it. Autologous stem cell transplantation was followed by relapse in every patient, and brentuximab vedotin exposure varied. The entry originates in a study of PD-1 blockade in classical Hodgkin lymphoma. Study results and caveats: Relapsed/refractory patients reportedly had lower baseline diversity than newly diagnosed patients.

Germline CDR1 is MDHEN and CDR2 is SYDVKM. The germline V and J ends were trimmed by 5 bases and 2 bases, with 15 bases remaining between them. This CDR3 has 15 residues. TCRdb keeps only in-frame clones here, not all; method: immunoSEQ multiplex PCR. The sample includes under 95,000 clones, 85% to 95% of them seen just once. The source material was peripheral blood mononuclear cells (PBMCs), sampled before the second cycle of nivolumab. This TCR derives from a human donor with classical Hodgkin lymphoma. This sequence joins TRBV28 and TRBJ1-1; TRBD1 might be the D (6 bases). For the CDR3, the DNA is TGTGCCAGCAGTCCACAGCAGGGGCTCAACACTGAAGCTTTCTTT. Translation: CASSPQQGLNTEAFF.